The sequence of this TCR beta chain was determined in a study of ipilimumab plus nivolumab after autologous stem cell transplantation. Whole-study context: Median doses per patient: roughly 5 ipilimumab, fewer than ten nivolumab. DLBCL patients had primary refractory or relapsed disease.

Generated by immunoSEQ multiplex PCR, the TCRdb table keeps only in-frame clones and is missing some. The profile shows about 22,000 clones, around 74% of them singletons. Checkpoint therapy with ipilimumab 1 mg/kg began 14 to 28 days after transplant. Study observations and caveats: Per the authors, repertoire, Treg and microbiota data justify further study.

V was clipped by 7 bases and J by 1 base; unmatched bases: 8. This CDR3 spans 17 amino acids. Germline CDR1 and CDR2: MDHEN and SYDVKM. Details on this clone: What it binds is not known.

This chain links TRBV28 with TRBJ2-4; 12 positions agree with TRBD2. The sequencing here drew on PBMCs, taken in a trial of ipilimumab plus nivolumab as post-transplant consolidation. The sequence was obtained from a male donor with diffuse large B-cell lymphoma. CDR3 DNA sequence: TGTGCCAGCACCGAGCTAGCGGGAGGGCCCGCCAAAAACATTCAGTACTTC. It is translated as CASTELAGGPAKNIQYF.